The 10 T cell receptor beta chains below all came from one sample that was sequenced in a study of T cells in Graves' hyperthyroidism and ophthalmopathy. TCR beta CDR3 regions were amplified from RNA transcripts. The TCR CDR3 first-round RT-PCR relied on the HTBI primer set. TCRdb reprocessed the multiplex PCR reads via MiXCR and lists one record per CDR3 protein. The repertoire holds under 450,000 distinct CDR3 sequences, with 15% to 17% as singletons. What was sequenced was blood. The receptors derive from a woman younger than 35 with Graves' hyperthyroidism.

This clonotype has more than one count but fewer than ten. The rearrangement links TRBV4-1 to TRBJ2-3; 8 positions match TRBD2. The CDR3 runs to 16 residues. Germline-derived CDR1 and CDR2 are MGHRA and YSYEKL. V lost 3 bases to trimming and J lost 5 bases; unmatched junction nucleotides: 10. The CDR3 DNA follows: TGCGCCAGCAGCCACTCCACAGGCCTAGCGGGAGATACGCAGTATTTT. Its protein product is CASSHSTGLAGDTQYF.

This rearrangement joins TRBV20-1 to TRBJ2-7, with TRBD1 matching over 10 bases. Germline V gene sequence: CDR1 DFQATT, CDR2 SNEGSKA (reference sequence). V lost 1 base and J lost 7; bases outside the gene matches: 22. The CDR3 is made up of 19 amino acids. CDR3 amino acids: CSARVGDRGRWGGQGEQYF. CDR3 nucleotide sequence: TGCAGTGCTAGAGTGGGCGACAGGGGGCGTTGGGGGGGCCAGGGAGAGCAGTACTTC.

The chain employs TRBV13 and TRBJ2-2; 12 nucleotides match TRBD2. With 4 bases clipped from V and 6 bases from J, the junction kept 6 bases outside the gene matches. Germline V gives CDR1 PRHDT, CDR2 FYEKMQ (reference sequence). The CDR3 has 16 amino acids. For the CDR3, the DNA is TGTGCCAGCAGCTACCCCTCTAGCGGGGGGGCCGGGGAGCTGTTTTTT. Translated: CASSYPSSGGAGELFF.

This clonotype appeared many times. The rearrangement joins TRBV27 to TRBJ1-5, with D unresolved. Trimming took 6 bases from V and 1 from J, leaving 10 bases between them. Germline V gives CDR1 MNHEY, CDR2 SMNVEV (reference sequence). The CDR3 extends over 14 amino acids. CDR3 sequence: CASRVIGSNQPQHF. The CDR3 DNA is TGTGCCAGCAGGGTGATAGGAAGCAATCAGCCCCAGCATTTT.

The table lists this clonotype with many counts. The V call is TRBV27, the J call TRBJ1-6; D may be TRBD1 (6 bases). The CDR3 runs to 14 residues. The V gene lost 3 bases and the J gene lost 7 bases, with 10 bases spanning the gap. The germline V gene has CDR1 MNHEY and CDR2 SMNVEV (reference sequence). CDR3 residues: CASSLSGQNSPLHF. The CDR3 bases are TGTGCCAGCAGTTTGTCCGGACAGAATTCACCCCTCCACTTT.

This clonotype was observed at least ten times. The genes are TRBV20-1 and TRBJ2-7, with D perhaps matching TRBD2 (5 bases). CDR3 length: 15 amino acids. CDR1 is DFQATT, CDR2 SNEGSKA, per germline (reference sequence). Trimming shortened V by 0 bases and J by 1 base, and 13 bases separated the two germline ends. The DNA for the CDR3 is TGCAGTGCTAGAGATCTACACCGGGGATCCTACGAGCAGTACTTC. Amino acids: CSARDLHRGSYEQYF.

This clonotype was observed a handful of times. The CDR3 spells CASSPHNFGDEQFF. The CDR3 nucleotides are TGTGCCAGCAGTCCACATAACTTCGGCGATGAGCAGTTCTTC. The rearrangement joins TRBV25-1 to TRBJ2-1; D is unresolved. CDR1 is MGHDK and CDR2 is SYGVNS in the germline V gene. The CDR3 has 14 amino acids. Trimming removed 5 bases at V and 8 bases at J, with 16 bases between.

J is TRBJ2-3 and V is TRBV9; the match to TRBD1 covers 8 bases. This CDR3 has 15 residues. V shed 3 bases, J shed 3 bases, and the junction held 6 bases outside the gene matches. Per the germline V gene, CDR1 is SGDLS and CDR2 is YYNGEE. For the CDR3, the DNA is TGTGCCAGCAGCGCCCAGGGGGCCGCGACAGATACGCAGTATTTT. It yields the protein CASSAQGAATDTQYF. Together with reference TRBV9 and TRBJ2-3, the CDR3 gives the full variable domain: DSGVTQTPKHLITATGQRVTLRCSPRSGDLSVYWYQQSLDQGLQFLIQYYNGEERAKGNILERFSAQQFPDLHSELNLSSLELGDSALYFCASSAQGAATDTQYFGPGTRLTVL.

Ten or more counts support this clonotype. One end of the junction varies from germline; a read error may be responsible. This chain links TRBV7-7 with TRBJ2-5; 10 bases fit TRBD2. Germline CDR1 is SSHAT and CDR2 is FNYEAQ (reference sequence). The length of the CDR3 is 15 residues. The CDR3 DNA sequence: TGTGCTAGCAGCTTATCTAGCGGGAGATGGGAGACCCAGTACTTC. This codes for CASSLSSGRWETQYF. The full variable domain, in which reference TRBV7-7 and TRBJ2-5 provide the parts outside the CDR3, is GAGVSQSPRYKVTKRGQDVTLRCDPISSHATLYWYQQALGQGPEFLTYFNYEAQPDKSGLPSDRFSAERPEGSISTLTIQRTEQRDSAMYRCASSLSSGRWETQYFGPGTRLLVL.

This clonotype was found many times. V and J are TRBV3-1 and TRBJ2-7; D call uncertain. The V end was cut by 1 base, the J end by 6 bases, with 7 bases between. This CDR3 is built from 12 residues. Germline CDR1 and CDR2: LGHDT and YNNKEL (reference sequence). The CDR3 DNA is TGTGCCAGCAGCCAAGTGAGGCGCGAGCAGTACTTC. Its protein is CASSQVRREQYF.